These T cell receptor beta chains were read from a single sample in a study of CD8 T cells in Susac syndrome. One entry per CDR3 protein, called by TCRdb with MiXCR from the immunoSEQ multiplex PCR reads. This table has tens of thousands of distinct CDR3 sequences, 85% to 95% appearing once. Source material: CD8+ T cells from PBMCs. These receptors were taken from a human donor with Susac syndrome. The CDR3 runs from the conserved cysteine through the conserved F or W. Fields, in order: V gene, D gene, J gene, clone size, CDR3 protein, CDR3 DNA. D genes are given only for firm matches. The size entry is marked missing in some rows and otherwise reads once, few, many or a size class.

>TRBV14|-|TRBJ2-1|-
CASSQEFTGTTNEQFF
TGTGCCAGCAGCCAAGAGTTCACCGGGACCACCAATGAGCAGTTCTTC
>TRBV9|TRBD1|TRBJ2-7|-
CASSVDWDRVPNEQYF
TGTGCCAGCAGCGTAGATTGGGACAGGGTACCTAACGAGCAGTACTTC
>TRBV14|-|TRBJ2-1|-
CASSQNPSYNEQFF
TGTGCCAGCAGCCAGAACCCGTCCTACAATGAGCAGTTCTTC
>TRBV30|TRBD2|TRBJ2-3|-
CAWQTSGPTDTQYF
TGTGCCTGGCAGACTAGCGGACCCACAGATACGCAGTATTTT
>TRBV2|-|TRBJ2-5|-
CASSYEETQYF
TGTGCCAGCAGTTATGAGGAGACCCAGTACTTC
>TRBV14|-|TRBJ2-1|-
CASSPGGSTGDEQFF
TGTGCCAGCAGCCCGGGGGGCTCAACCGGAGATGAGCAGTTCTTC
>TRBV7-9|-|TRBJ2-7|once
CASSLAANAHEQYF
TGTGCCAGCAGCTTAGCGGCGAACGCCCACGAGCAGTACTTC
>TRBV7-3|-|TRBJ2-3|-
CASSSRLEQDTQYF
TGTGCCAGCAGCTCACGACTGGAGCAAGATACGCAGTATTTT
>TRBV15|-|TRBJ2-7|-
CATSILPPETEAYEQYF
TGTGCCACCAGCATTTTACCCCCGGAGACGGAAGCCTACGAGCAGTACTTC
>TRBV18|-|TRBJ1-2|-
CASSPGAGPNYGYTF
TGTGCCAGCTCACCAGGAGCAGGCCCAAACTATGGCTACACCTTC
>TRBV9|-|TRBJ2-1|-
CASSVGGADEQFF
TGTGCCAGCAGCGTAGGGGGGGCGGATGAGCAGTTCTTC
>TRBV21-1|-|TRBJ1-5|-
CASSKALQAYSNQPQHF
TGTGCCAGCAGCAAAGCGCTACAGGCTTATAGCAATCAGCCCCAGCATTTT
>TRBV5-1|TRBD1|TRBJ1-1|-
CASSLTGGGGTEAFF
TGCGCCAGCAGCTTGACAGGGGGCGGGGGCACTGAAGCTTTCTTT
>TRBV4-1|-|TRBJ1-1|-
CASSQVTVGRVNTEAFF
TGCGCCAGCAGCCAAGTAACCGTCGGGCGGGTGAACACTGAAGCTTTCTTT
>TRBV29-1|TRBD2|TRBJ2-3|-
CSVEGGDSTDTQYF
TGCAGCGTTGAGGGGGGGGATAGCACAGATACGCAGTATTTT
>TRBV7-9|-|TRBJ2-2|-
CASSSTRVNTGELFF
TGTGCCAGCAGCTCAACCAGAGTCAACACCGGGGAGCTGTTTTTT
>TRBV3-1|-|TRBJ2-5|-
CASSHRDSEDETQYF
TGTGCCAGCAGCCATCGGGACTCAGAAGATGAGACCCAGTACTTC
>TRBV29-1|-|TRBJ2-7|-
CSVEAGSGEQYF
TGCAGCGTTGAGGCAGGTTCGGGCGAGCAGTACTTC
>TRBV20-1|-|TRBJ2-1|once
CSASGTLPYNEQFF
TGCAGTGCTAGTGGGACTCTCCCCTACAATGAGCAGTTCTTC
>TRBV7-8|-|TRBJ2-5|-
CASSTQDTFEETQYF
TGTGCCAGCAGCACTCAGGACACATTTGAAGAGACCCAGTACTTC
>TRBV7-9|TRBD2|TRBJ2-6|-
CASTGLAGESGANVLTF
TGTGCCAGTACCGGACTAGCGGGAGAGTCTGGGGCCAACGTCCTGACTTTC
>TRBV29-1|-|TRBJ2-2|-
CSVFDFSNTGELLF
TGCAGCGTTTTCGACTTTTCGAACACCGGGGAGCTGCTTTTT
>TRBV12-3/TRBV12-4|-|TRBJ1-2|-
CASTFGGVGYTF
TGTGCCAGCACTTTTGGGGGGGTTGGCTACACCTTC
>TRBV6-2/TRBV6-3|-|TRBJ1-1|-
CASSWSSNTEAFF
TGTGCCAGCAGTTGGTCCAGCAACACTGAAGCTTTCTTT